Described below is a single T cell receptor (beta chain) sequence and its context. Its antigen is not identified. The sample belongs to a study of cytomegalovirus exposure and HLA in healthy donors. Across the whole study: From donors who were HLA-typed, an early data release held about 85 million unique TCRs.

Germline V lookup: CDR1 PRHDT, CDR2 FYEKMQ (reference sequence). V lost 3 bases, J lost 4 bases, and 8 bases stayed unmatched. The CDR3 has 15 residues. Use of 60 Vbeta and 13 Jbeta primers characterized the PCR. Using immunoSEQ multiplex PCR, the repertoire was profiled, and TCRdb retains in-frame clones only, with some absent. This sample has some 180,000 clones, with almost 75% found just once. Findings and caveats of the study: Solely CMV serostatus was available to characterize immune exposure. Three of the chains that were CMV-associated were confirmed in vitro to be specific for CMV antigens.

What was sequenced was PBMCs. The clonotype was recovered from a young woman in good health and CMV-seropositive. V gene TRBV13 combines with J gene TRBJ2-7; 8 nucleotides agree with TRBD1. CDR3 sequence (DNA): TGTGCCAGCAGCTTCCGACAGGGGAGCCGATACGAGCAGTACTTC. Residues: CASSFRQGSRYEQYF.